Below, 6 T cell receptor beta chains from the same sample are listed, as sequenced in a study of shared clonotypes between healthy human individuals (dated by TCRdb to 2018 to 2021). Preparation of the library involved the immunoSEQ multiplex PCR assay. In TCRdb, the immuneACCESS table is reduced to in-frame sequences with V and J assigned. These tables do not hold every clone; where another copy was compared, an unresolved V gene accounts for under half, and the others remain unexplained. The sample table contains about 580,000 clones; only one count was recorded for more than 95% of them. The ten largest clones capture 0.3% of the sample. CD8 naive samples were CD45RO-negative cells positively selected for CCR7, giving a CD45RA+CCR7+ population that excluded TemRA cells. The sample taken for sequencing was naive CD8+ T cells sorted from blood. The cell subset or site label corresponds to: CD45RA+CCR7+. The receptors were sampled from a man between 25 and 39 years old in good health.

This clone was seen just once. This chain's CDR3 is CASSSRGVGEKLFF. The CDR3 DNA is TGTGCCAGCAGCTCAAGGGGAGTGGGCGAAAAACTGTTTTTT. The chain has TRBV7-9 and TRBJ1-4, with a weak D call TRBD1 (5 bases). Per the germline V gene, CDR1 is SEHNR and CDR2 is FQNEAQ (reference sequence). This CDR3 comprises 14 residues. V lost 4 bases to trimming and J lost 8 bases, with 14 bases between them.

This chain uses TRBV2 with TRBJ2-1; 10 nucleotides align to TRBD2. V dropped 5 bases and J dropped 10; count of bases not matched to a gene: 11. Germline CDR1 and CDR2: SNHLY and FYNNEI. The CDR3 runs 15 residues. CDR3 amino acids: CASSKKVAGGSEQFF. The CDR3 nucleotides read TGTGCCAGCAGTAAGAAAGTAGCGGGAGGATCCGAGCAGTTCTTC.

This clone was observed once. The rearrangement links TRBV9 to TRBJ1-2; no definite D call. CDR3 length: 16 residues. Trimming pared 0 bases from V and 5 bases from J, leaving 17 bases between. Germline V CDR1 and CDR2: SGDLS, YYNGEE. The CDR3 region is CASSVDSGAGIYGYTF. The CDR3 bases are TGTGCCAGCAGCGTAGACTCGGGAGCTGGGATTTATGGCTACACCTTC.

The chain joins TRBV29-1 to TRBJ2-3; perhaps D is TRBD1 or TRBD2 (5 bases each). Germline CDR1 reads SQVTM; CDR2 reads ANQGSEA. The CDR3 loop spans 15 amino acids. Trimming cost V 2 bases and J 1 base, with 13 bases left between them. CDR3 in amino acids: CSVEWSGRGTDTQYF. CDR3 in DNA: TGCAGCGTTGAATGGTCAGGGCGGGGCACAGATACGCAGTATTTT.

CDR3 sequence (DNA): TGCAGCGTTGAAAAAGACAGCTACAATGAGCAGTTCTTC. Translated, it gives CSVEKDSYNEQFF. The V and J genes are TRBV29-1 and TRBJ2-1; possibly TRBD1 for D (5 bases). Trimming took off 2 bases at V and 3 bases at J, with 8 bases between the two ends. The CDR3 loop spans 13 amino acids. CDR1 is SQVTM, CDR2 ANQGSEA, per germline.

This sequence joins TRBV7-8 and TRBJ2-7; 9 bases align to TRBD1. The CDR3 spans 18 residues. Trimming cost V 1 base and J 3 bases; bases outside gene matches: 13. The germline CDR1 and CDR2 sequences are SGHVS and FQNEAQ. The CDR3 region is CASSLGGQGRSWDYEQYF. The CDR3 DNA follows: TGTGCCAGCAGCTTAGGGGGACAGGGTAGGAGTTGGGACTACGAGCAGTACTTC.